This TCR beta chain was observed in a study of T cells after yellow fever vaccination. Broader study findings: Peaking on day 5 versus 15, the secondary response was faster but weaker. Just a small share of clonotypes turned up in the CD4 compartment as well as the CD8 compartment.

Template switching with 5'RACE generated the TCR cDNA and added a universal primer site and UMIs. TCRdb recomputed calls from the 5' RACE reads with MiXCR, one row per CDR3 protein. The sample contains about 400,000 distinct CDR3 sequences, roughly 11% of which appear only once. V was shortened by 7 bases and J by 0 bases, with 14 bases between the two germline ends. This CDR3 is 14 amino acids long. CDR1 SQVTM and CDR2 ANQGSEA come from the germline V gene. On this clonotype itself: Antigen: not known.

The sequence derives from a man between 18 and 35 years old who received the YFV17D yellow fever vaccine. Sequenced material: PBMCs, taken on the day of the first yellow fever vaccination. The chain recombines TRBV29-1 with TRBJ2-3; tentative D call: TRBD2 (6 bases). The CDR3 region has the DNA TGCAGCGCCTCGGGGCGGGGTAGCACAGATACGCAGTATTTT. Protein product: CSASGRGSTDTQYF.